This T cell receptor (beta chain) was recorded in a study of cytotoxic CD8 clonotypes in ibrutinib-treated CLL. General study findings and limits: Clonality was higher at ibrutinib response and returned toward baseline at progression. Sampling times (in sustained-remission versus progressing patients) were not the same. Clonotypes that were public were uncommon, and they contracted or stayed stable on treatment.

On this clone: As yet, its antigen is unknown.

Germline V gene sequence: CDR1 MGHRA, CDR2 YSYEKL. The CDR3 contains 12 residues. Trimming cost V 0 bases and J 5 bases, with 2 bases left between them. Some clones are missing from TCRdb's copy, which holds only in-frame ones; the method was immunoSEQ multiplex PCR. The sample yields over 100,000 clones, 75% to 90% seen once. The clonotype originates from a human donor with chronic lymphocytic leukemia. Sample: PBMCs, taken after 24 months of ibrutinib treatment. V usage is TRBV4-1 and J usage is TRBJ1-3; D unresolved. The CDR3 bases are TGCGCCAGCAGCCAAGACCGAAACACCATATATTTT. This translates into CASSQDRNTIYF.